This is a list of T cell receptor beta chains from one sample in a study of naive and memory T cell subsets. TCRdb redid the calling of the UMI-ligation and nested PCR reads with MiXCR, one entry per CDR3 protein. Of 100,000 to 150,000 distinct CDR3 sequences listed, 36% are singletons. Sequencing input: central memory CD4+ T cells from blood. Receptors originate from a human donor in good health. Each CDR3 is given with its conserved first and last residue. The D gene is left open where the match is weak. Not all rows give a size; the values are once, few, many and, for expanded clones, a class.

TRBV7-2,-,-,TRBJ2-3,TGTGCCAGCAGCCCCTACTCGCTAGGGTCAGATACGCAGTATTTT,CASSPYSLGSDTQYF
TRBV6-1,-,-,TRBJ2-2,TGTGCCAGCAAACAGACTCTACTCGACGGGGAGCTGTTTTTT,CASKQTLLDGELFF
TRBV10-3,-,-,TRBJ1-5,TGTGCCATCAGTGAACGAGGAAACAGTCAGCCCCAGCATTTT,CAISERGNSQPQHF
TRBV29-1,-,many,TRBJ2-5,TGCAGCGTTGAAGATCGCGGGGTGCGCGAGACCCAGTACTTC,CSVEDRGVRETQYF
TRBV5-1,-,once,TRBJ1-3,TGCGCCAGCAGCTTGCATGGTGGCGGAAACACCATATATTTT,CASSLHGGGNTIYF
TRBV5-1,-,-,TRBJ2-3,TGCGCCAGCAGCTTCAGAGGGATTTACACAGATACGCAGTATTTT,CASSFRGIYTDTQYF
TRBV6-6,TRBD2,-,TRBJ2-7,TGTGCCAGCAGTTACAGCGGTGGGAGGGGAGGAAACGAGCAGTACTTC,CASSYSGGRGGNEQYF
TRBV10-3,-,once,TRBJ2-3,TGTGCCATCAGTGAAGCGGCAGATACGCAGTATTTT,CAISEAADTQYF
TRBV10-3,TRBD1,-,TRBJ2-1,TGTGCCATCAGAGCGGACAGGGGCAATGAGCAGTTCTTC,CAIRADRGNEQFF
TRBV7-3,-,-,TRBJ2-3,TGTGCCAGCAGCTTAAACCCTACTAGCAGGGCCAGAGATACGCAGTATTTT,CASSLNPTSRARDTQYF
TRBV6-5,-,-,TRBJ1-1,TGTGCCAGCAGTTATTTCAGGGGTGCTGAAGCTTTCTTT,CASSYFRGAEAFF
TRBV7-9,TRBD1,-,TRBJ1-5,TGTGCCAGCAGCTCGACAGGGAGAAATCAGCCCCAGCATTTT,CASSSTGRNQPQHF